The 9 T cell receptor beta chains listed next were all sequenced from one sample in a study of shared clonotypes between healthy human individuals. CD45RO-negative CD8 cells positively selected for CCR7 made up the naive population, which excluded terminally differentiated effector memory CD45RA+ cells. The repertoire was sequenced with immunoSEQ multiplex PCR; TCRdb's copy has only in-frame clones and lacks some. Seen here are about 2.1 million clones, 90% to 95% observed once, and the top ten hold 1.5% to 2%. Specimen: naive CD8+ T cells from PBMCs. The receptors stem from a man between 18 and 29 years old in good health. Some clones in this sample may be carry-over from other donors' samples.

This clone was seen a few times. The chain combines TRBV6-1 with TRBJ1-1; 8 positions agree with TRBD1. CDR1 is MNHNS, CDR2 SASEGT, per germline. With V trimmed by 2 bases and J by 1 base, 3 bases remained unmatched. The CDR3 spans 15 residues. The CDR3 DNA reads TGTGCCAGCAGTGAATTGGACAGGGCGAACACTGAAGCTTTCTTT. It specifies CASSELDRANTEAFF.

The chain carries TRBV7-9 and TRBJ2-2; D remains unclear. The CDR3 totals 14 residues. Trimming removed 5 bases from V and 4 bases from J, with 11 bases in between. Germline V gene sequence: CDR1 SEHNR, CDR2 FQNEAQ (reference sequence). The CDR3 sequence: CASSRHNGTGELFF. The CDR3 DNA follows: TGTGCCAGCAGCCGACATAACGGCACCGGGGAGCTGTTTTTT.

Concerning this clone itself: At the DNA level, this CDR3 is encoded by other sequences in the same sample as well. The CDR3 reads CASSIDPSYEQYF. The CDR3 DNA follows: TGTGCCAGTAGTATAGATCCGTCCTACGAGCAGTACTTC. V is TRBV19 and J is TRBJ2-7; D is uncertain. This CDR3 has 13 residues. Germline V lookup: CDR1 LNHDA, CDR2 SQIVND (reference sequence). V lost 0 bases and J 1 base, leaving 4 bases between the germline ends.

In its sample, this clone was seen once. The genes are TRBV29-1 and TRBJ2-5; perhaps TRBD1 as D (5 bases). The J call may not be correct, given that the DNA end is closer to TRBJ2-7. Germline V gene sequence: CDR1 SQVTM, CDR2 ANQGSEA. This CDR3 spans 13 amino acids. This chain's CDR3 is CSVADRNSYEQYF. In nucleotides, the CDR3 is TGCAGCGTTGCCGACAGAAACTCCTACGAGCAGTACTTC.

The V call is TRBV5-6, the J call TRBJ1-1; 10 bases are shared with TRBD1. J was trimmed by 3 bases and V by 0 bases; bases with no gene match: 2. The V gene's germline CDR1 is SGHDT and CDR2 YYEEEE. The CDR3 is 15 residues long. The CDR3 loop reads CASSLGDRGDTEAFF. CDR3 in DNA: TGTGCCAGCAGCTTGGGGGACAGGGGAGACACTGAAGCTTTCTTT. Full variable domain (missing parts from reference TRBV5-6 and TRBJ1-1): DAGVTQSPTHLIKTRGQQVTLRCSPKSGHDTVSWYQQALGQGPQFIFQYYEEEERQRGNFPDRFSGHQFPNYSSELNVNALLLGDSALYLCASSLGDRGDTEAFFGQGTRLTVV.

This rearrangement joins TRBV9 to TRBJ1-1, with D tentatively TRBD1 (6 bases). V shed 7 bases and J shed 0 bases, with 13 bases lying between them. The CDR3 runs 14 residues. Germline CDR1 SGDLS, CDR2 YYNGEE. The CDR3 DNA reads TGTGCCAGCGGGGAGGGGGGCTTGAACACTGAAGCTTTCTTT. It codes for CASGEGGLNTEAFF.

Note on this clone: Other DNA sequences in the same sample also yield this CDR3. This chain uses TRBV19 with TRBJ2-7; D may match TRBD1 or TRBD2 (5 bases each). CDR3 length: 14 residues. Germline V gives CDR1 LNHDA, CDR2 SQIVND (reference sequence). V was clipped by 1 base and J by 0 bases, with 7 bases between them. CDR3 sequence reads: CASSIAGASYEQYF. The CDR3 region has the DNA TGTGCCAGTAGTATAGCCGGGGCCTCCTACGAGCAGTACTTC. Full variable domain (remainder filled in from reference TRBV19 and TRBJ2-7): DGGITQSPKYLFRKEGQNVTLSCEQNLNHDAMYWYRQDPGQGLRLIYYSQIVNDFQKGDIAEGYSVSREKKESFPLTVTSAQKNPTAFYLCASSIAGASYEQYFGPGTRLTVT.

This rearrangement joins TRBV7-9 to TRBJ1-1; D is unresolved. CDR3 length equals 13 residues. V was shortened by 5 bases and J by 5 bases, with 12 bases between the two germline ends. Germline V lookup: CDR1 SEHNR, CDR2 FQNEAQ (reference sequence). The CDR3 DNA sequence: TGTGCCAGCAGCGACCAAACGTGGACTGAAGCTTTCTTT. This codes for CASSDQTWTEAFF.

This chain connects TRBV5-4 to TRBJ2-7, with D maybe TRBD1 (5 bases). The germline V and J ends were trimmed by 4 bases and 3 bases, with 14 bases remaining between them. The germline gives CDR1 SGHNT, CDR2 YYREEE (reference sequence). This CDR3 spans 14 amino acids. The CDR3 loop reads CASSLPGQGYEQYF. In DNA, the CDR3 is TGTGCCAGCAGCCTCCCCGGGCAGGGCTACGAGCAGTACTTC.